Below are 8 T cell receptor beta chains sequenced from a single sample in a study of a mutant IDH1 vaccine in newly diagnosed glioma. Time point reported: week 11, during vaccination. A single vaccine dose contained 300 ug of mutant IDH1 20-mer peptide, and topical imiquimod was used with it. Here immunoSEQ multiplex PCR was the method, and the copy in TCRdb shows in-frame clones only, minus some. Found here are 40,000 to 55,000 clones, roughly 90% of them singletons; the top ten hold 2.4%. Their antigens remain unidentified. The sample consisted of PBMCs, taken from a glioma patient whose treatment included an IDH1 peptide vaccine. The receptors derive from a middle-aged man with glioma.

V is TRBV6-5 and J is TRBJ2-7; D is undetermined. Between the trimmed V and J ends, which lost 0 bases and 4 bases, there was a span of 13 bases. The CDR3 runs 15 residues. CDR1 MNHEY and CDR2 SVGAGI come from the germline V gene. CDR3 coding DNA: TGTGCCAGCAGTTACTCGGGCGGTGGGGTGTACGAGCAGTACTTC. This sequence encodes CASSYSGGGVYEQYF.

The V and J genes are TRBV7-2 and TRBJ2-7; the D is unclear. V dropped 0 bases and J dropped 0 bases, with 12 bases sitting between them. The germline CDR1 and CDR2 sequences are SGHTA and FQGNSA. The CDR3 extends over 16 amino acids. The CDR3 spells CASSLAQALSSYEQYF. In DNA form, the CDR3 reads TGTGCCAGCAGCTTAGCTCAGGCTCTTAGCTCCTACGAGCAGTACTTC. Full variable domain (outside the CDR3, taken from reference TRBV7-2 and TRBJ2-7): GAGVSQSPSNKVTEKGKDVELRCDPISGHTALYWYRQSLGQGLEFLIYFQGNSAPDKSGLPSDRFSAERTGGSVSTLTIQRTQQEDSAVYLCASSLAQALSSYEQYFGPGTRLTVT.

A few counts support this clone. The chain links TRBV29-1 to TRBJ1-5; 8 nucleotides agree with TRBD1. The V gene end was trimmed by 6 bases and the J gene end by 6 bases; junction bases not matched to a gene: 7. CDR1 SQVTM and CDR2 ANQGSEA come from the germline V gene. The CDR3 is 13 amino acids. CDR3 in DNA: TGCAGCGTCGGGACAGGCGGGGGTCAGCCCCAGCATTTT. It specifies CSVGTGGGQPQHF.

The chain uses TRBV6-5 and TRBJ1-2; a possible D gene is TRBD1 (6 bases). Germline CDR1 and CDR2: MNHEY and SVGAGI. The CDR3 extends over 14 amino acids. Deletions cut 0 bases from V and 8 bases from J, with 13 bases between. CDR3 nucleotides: TGTGCCAGCAGTTACTCCGCCAGGGGTGGGGGCTACACCTTC. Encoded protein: CASSYSARGGGYTF.

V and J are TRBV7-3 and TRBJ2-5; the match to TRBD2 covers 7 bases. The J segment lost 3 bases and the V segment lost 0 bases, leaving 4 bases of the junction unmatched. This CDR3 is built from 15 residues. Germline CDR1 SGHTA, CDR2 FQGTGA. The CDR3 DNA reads TGTGCCAGCAGCTTAACGGGAGGGTTCAAAGAGACCCAGTACTTC. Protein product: CASSLTGGFKETQYF.

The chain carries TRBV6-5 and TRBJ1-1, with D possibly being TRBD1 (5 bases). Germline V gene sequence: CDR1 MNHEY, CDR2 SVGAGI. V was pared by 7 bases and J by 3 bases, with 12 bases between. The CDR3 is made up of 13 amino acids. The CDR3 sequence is CASMTGGHTEAFF. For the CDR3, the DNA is TGTGCCAGCATGACCGGGGGACACACTGAAGCTTTCTTT.

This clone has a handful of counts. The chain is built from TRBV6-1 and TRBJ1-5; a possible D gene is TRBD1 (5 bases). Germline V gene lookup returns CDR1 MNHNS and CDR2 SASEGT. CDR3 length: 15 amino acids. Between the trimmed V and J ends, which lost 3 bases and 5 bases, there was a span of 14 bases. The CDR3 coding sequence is TGTGCCAGCAGTGAGCCGGGACGGCATTATCAGCCCCAGCATTTT. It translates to CASSEPGRHYQPQHF.

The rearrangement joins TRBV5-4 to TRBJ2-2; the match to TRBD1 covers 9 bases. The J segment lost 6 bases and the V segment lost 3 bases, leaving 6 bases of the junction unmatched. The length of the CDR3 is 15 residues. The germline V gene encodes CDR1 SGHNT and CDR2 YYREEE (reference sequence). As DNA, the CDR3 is TGTGCCAGCAGCTCCCGGGACAGGGTTGCCGGGGAGCTGTTTTTT. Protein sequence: CASSSRDRVAGELFF.